This T cell receptor beta chain was sequenced for a study of cytomegalovirus exposure and HLA in healthy donors. Among the 110 or so subjects of the validation cohort, separate from the approximately 660-subject first cohort, were the donors. Study findings and constraints: It was reportedly the case that the classifier diagnosed cytomegalovirus status with high specificity and sensitivity. Researchers reported that three CMV-associated chains were confirmed in vitro as CMV antigen-specific. Cytomegalovirus association was listed for 150 or so TCR beta chains.

Note on this clone: Its antigen remains unknown.

Data came from immunoSEQ multiplex PCR; TCRdb stores just in-frame clones and leaves some out. This table holds some 320,000 clones, 87% found once. The CDR3 loop spans 13 amino acids. With 4 bases clipped from V and 5 bases from J, the junction kept 4 bases outside the gene matches. Germline V gives CDR1 MNHEY, CDR2 SMNVEV (reference sequence). Input material: PBMCs. The chain has TRBV27 and TRBJ2-7, with TRBD1 identical over 8 bases. The clonotype originates from a woman in her twenties or thirties in good health and CMV-seropositive. CDR3 nucleotides: TGTGCCAGCAGTTGGACAGGGACCAACGAGCAGTACTTC. This translates into CASSWTGTNEQYF.